A single sample is the source of the 19 T cell receptor beta chains below, sequenced in a study of cytomegalovirus exposure and HLA in healthy donors. The PCR was carried out with 60 Vbeta primers and 13 Jbeta primers. Data came from immunoSEQ multiplex PCR; TCRdb stores just in-frame clones and leaves some out. The repertoire holds roughly 78,000 clones, with 65% to 70% as singletons. The specimen was PBMCs. These receptors were taken from a man aged 40-49 years in good health and CMV-seropositive.

V gene TRBV4-1 combines with J gene TRBJ2-1; D is possibly TRBD1 (5 bases). The CDR3 length is 14 residues. CDR1 is MGHRA and CDR2 is YSYEKL in the germline V gene. V lost 0 bases and J lost 4, with 7 bases in between. This CDR3 reads CASSQEPGYNEQFF. As DNA, the CDR3 is TGCGCCAGCAGCCAAGAACCAGGGTACAATGAGCAGTTCTTC.

The chain joins TRBV7-3 to TRBJ1-5; TRBD1 is a possible D gene (6 bases). CDR3 length: 11 amino acids. The V end lost 4 bases, the J end lost 15 bases, and 13 bases lay between the germline ends. Germline CDR1 and CDR2: SGHTA and FQGTGA. CDR3: CASSSWTVWHF. The CDR3 DNA is TGTGCCAGCAGCTCCTGGACAGTTTGGCATTTT. Combining the CDR3 with reference TRBV7-3 and TRBJ1-5 gives the whole variable domain GAGVSQTPSNKVTEKGKYVELRCDPISGHTALYWYRQSLGQGPEFLIYFQGTGAADDSGLPNDRFFAVRPEGSVSTLKIQRTERGDSAVYLCASSSWTVWHFGDGTRLSIL.

This chain links TRBV4-3 with TRBJ1-2; 7 bases agree with TRBD1. The CDR3 is 15 amino acids. Losses at the gene ends were 2 bases for V and 3 bases for J; bases not matched to a gene: 6. The V gene's germline CDR1 is LGHNA and CDR2 YSLEER. Written as DNA, the CDR3 is TGCGCCAGCAGCCAACTTACAGGGGATTACTATGGCTACACCTTC. The encoded protein is CASSQLTGDYYGYTF.

The chain recombines TRBV5-1 with TRBJ2-1; 10 bases map to TRBD2. Germline CDR1 and CDR2: SGHRS and YFSETQ. The V segment lost 3 bases and the J segment 7 bases; nucleotides outside the gene matches: 7. CDR3 length equals 15 residues. The chain's CDR3 is CASSSERGGWNEQFF. The CDR3, as DNA: TGCGCCAGCAGCTCAGAGCGGGGGGGTTGGAATGAGCAGTTCTTC. The full variable domain, its missing parts supplied by reference TRBV5-1 and TRBJ2-1, is KAGVTQTPRYLIKTRGQQVTLSCSPISGHRSVSWYQQTPGQGLQFLFEYFSETQRNKGNFPGRFSGRQFSNSRSEMNVSTLELGDSALYLCASSSERGGWNEQFFGPGTRLTVL.

This chain links TRBV6-1 with TRBJ2-2; tentative D call: TRBD2 (6 bases). Germline V gene sequence: CDR1 MNHNS, CDR2 SASEGT. This CDR3 has 14 residues. Trimming cost V 7 bases and J 15 bases, with 24 bases left between them. The CDR3 DNA reads as TGTGCCAGCATTCGCCACCCGGTGGAAGGGAGGTTGTTTTTT. Translation gives CASIRHPVEGRLFF.

This clone was observed a few times. This chain links TRBV6-1 with TRBJ2-2, with 16 nucleotides matching TRBD2. With V trimmed by 3 bases and J by 5 bases, 12 bases remained unmatched. Germline V gene data show CDR1 as MNHNS and CDR2 as SASEGT. CDR3 length: 20 amino acids. The CDR3: CASSDPGLAGGPYWTGELFF. The CDR3 DNA follows: TGTGCCAGCAGTGACCCGGGACTAGCGGGGGGGCCGTATTGGACCGGGGAGCTGTTTTTT.

The chain has TRBV11-1 and TRBJ2-7; TRBD1 might be the D (5 bases). CDR3 length: 15 residues. Germline assignment: CDR1 SGHAT and CDR2 FQDESV (reference sequence). V was trimmed by 4 bases and J by 6 bases, leaving 19 bases between them. The CDR3 sequence is CASSSSSQGNSEQYF. The CDR3 nucleotides are TGTGCCAGCAGCTCTAGTTCGCAGGGTAACAGCGAGCAGTACTTC.

This clone came up a few times. The chain employs TRBV6-5 and TRBJ2-2; D is possibly TRBD1 (5 bases). In germline, CDR1 is MNHEY, CDR2 SVGAGI. This CDR3 contains 15 residues. Deletions cut 5 bases from V and 3 bases from J, with 13 bases between. CDR3 in amino acids: CASSKGVSDTGELFF. CDR3 nucleotide sequence: TGTGCCAGCAGTAAAGGGGTTTCGGACACCGGGGAGCTGTTTTTT.

This chain joins TRBV9 and TRBJ2-7, with 7 bases that match TRBD2. This CDR3 spans 12 amino acids. CDR1 is SGDLS, CDR2 YYNGEE, per germline. The J segment lost 4 bases and the V segment lost 7 bases, leaving 5 bases of the junction unmatched. This chain's CDR3 is CASGAGKYEQYF. Here the CDR3 DNA reads TGTGCCAGCGGAGCGGGGAAGTACGAGCAGTACTTC.

This rearrangement joins TRBV28 to TRBJ1-1, with 7 bases identical to TRBD1. The CDR3 is 14 residues long. The J segment lost 6 bases and the V segment lost 6 bases, leaving 10 bases of the junction unmatched. Per the germline V gene, CDR1 is MDHEN and CDR2 is SYDVKM. The CDR3 spells CASSHRGVLPEAFF. CDR3 sequence (DNA): TGTGCCAGCAGCCACAGGGGTGTGTTGCCTGAAGCTTTCTTT. Filled out from reference TRBV28 and TRBJ1-1, the complete variable domain reads DVKVTQSSRYLVKRTGEKVFLECVQDMDHENMFWYRQDPGLGLRLIYFSYDVKMKEKGDIPEGYSVSREKKERFSLILESASTNQTSMYLCASSHRGVLPEAFFGQGTRLTVV.

This clone appeared a single time. Different DNA sequences within this sample yield the same CDR3. The chain has TRBV11-3 and TRBJ2-3; D is ambiguous. Germline CDR1 is SGHNT and CDR2 is YENEEA. This CDR3 contains 14 residues. V was trimmed by 3 bases and J by 1 base, leaving 8 bases between them. CDR3 DNA sequence: TGTGCCAGCAGCTTGGGCCGTGGCACAGATACGCAGTATTTT. The encoded protein is CASSLGRGTDTQYF.

The V call is TRBV6-6, the J call TRBJ1-5; D might be TRBD1 (6 bases). The CDR3 totals 13 residues. Germline CDR1 MNHNY, CDR2 SVGAGI (reference sequence). V dropped 2 bases and J dropped 7 bases, with 9 bases sitting between them. CDR3 residues: CASSYGGGQPQHF. As DNA, the CDR3 is TGTGCCAGCAGTTACGGCGGGGGCCAGCCCCAGCATTTT.

The rearrangement joins TRBV5-1 to TRBJ2-6; D is unresolved. The V gene's germline CDR1 is SGHRS and CDR2 YFSETQ. The CDR3 extends over 15 amino acids. Trimming stripped 4 bases from V and 1 base from J, with 9 bases between. The chain's CDR3 is CASSVDGSGANVLTF. As DNA, the CDR3 is TGCGCCAGCAGCGTAGACGGGTCTGGGGCCAACGTCCTGACTTTC.

The V and J genes are TRBV13 and TRBJ2-7, with D possibly being TRBD2 (6 bases). Germline CDR1 reads PRHDT; CDR2 reads FYEKMQ (reference sequence). This CDR3 is 16 amino acids long. The ends were cut back, 3 bases at V and 2 bases at J, with 17 bases in the middle. CDR3 bases: TGTGCCAGCAGCTTGACCGGGGGACTGCACCCCTACGAGCAGTACTTC. It translates to CASSLTGGLHPYEQYF.

The chain combines TRBV6-5 with TRBJ2-7; 9 bases agree with TRBD2. Germline V CDR1 and CDR2: MNHEY, SVGAGI. There are 14 residues in the CDR3. The ends lost 4 bases at V and 4 bases at J; junction bases unmatched: 5. The DNA of the CDR3 is TGTGCCAGCAGTTCCAGCGGGGGGACATACGAGCAGTACTTC. Translating it yields CASSSSGGTYEQYF.

The CDR3 DNA sequence: TGTGCCAGCAGCGGACAGGCAGCTAACTATGGCTACACCTTC. Amino acids: CASSGQAANYGYTF. This chain links TRBV7-8 with TRBJ1-2; the match to TRBD1 covers 7 bases. Germline lookup yields CDR1 SGHVS and CDR2 FQNEAQ. The J segment lost 0 bases and the V segment lost 5 bases, leaving 3 bases of the junction unmatched. The CDR3 runs to 14 residues.

The chain recombines TRBV19 with TRBJ1-5, with D tentatively TRBD1 (6 bases). This CDR3 is built from 13 residues. Trimming cost V 5 bases and J 6 bases, with 11 bases left between them. Germline V lookup: CDR1 LNHDA, CDR2 SQIVND (reference sequence). The DNA of the CDR3 is TGTGCCAGTAGTCGACAGGACGGTCAGCCCCAGCATTTT. Translated, it gives CASSRQDGQPQHF. The variable domain in full, completed from reference TRBV19 and TRBJ1-5, reads DGGITQSPKYLFRKEGQNVTLSCEQNLNHDAMYWYRQDPGQGLRLIYYSQIVNDFQKGDIAEGYSVSREKKESFPLTVTSAQKNPTAFYLCASSRQDGQPQHFGDGTRLSIL.

V usage is TRBV7-3 and J usage is TRBJ2-3; D is perhaps TRBD2 (5 bases). V was shortened by 1 base and J by 0 bases, with 8 bases between the two germline ends. Germline V gene lookup returns CDR1 SGHTA and CDR2 FQGTGA. The CDR3 length is 15 residues. CDR3 region: CASSLSGGSTDTQYF. The CDR3 bases are TGTGCCAGCAGCTTAAGCGGAGGTAGCACAGATACGCAGTATTTT.

The chain has TRBV7-9 and TRBJ1-4; 8 positions agree with TRBD1. The germline CDR1 and CDR2 sequences are SEHNR and FQNEAQ (reference sequence). The V segment lost 6 bases and the J segment 10 bases; nucleotides outside the gene matches: 13. There are 15 residues in the CDR3. Written as DNA, the CDR3 is TGTGCCAGCAGGCCATGGACAGGGAAAGGTGGAAAACTGTTTTTT. Protein product: CASRPWTGKGGKLFF.